The clone carrying this TCR beta chain was detected only a few times. Its matching antigen is unknown. The data belong to a study of shared clonotypes between healthy human individuals. Study results and caveats: Clonotype sharing across donors was expected to vary with sequencing depth.

Repertoires were generated with immunoSEQ multiplex PCR, while TCRdb's copy carries only in-frame clones and drops some. The data show approximately 95,000 clones, roughly 69% seen once. The V and J ends lost 0 bases and 0 bases respectively, with 6 bases between them. The germline gives CDR1 SGHTA, CDR2 FQGTGA. The CDR3 extends over 15 amino acids. The chain uses TRBV7-3 and TRBJ2-1, with TRBD2 as a possible D gene (6 bases). The origin of this receptor is a man aged 30-40 years in good health. Input material: memory CD8+ T cells sorted from blood. Sample subset: CD45RO+ cells pooled with CCR7-negative TemRA cells. CDR3 sequence (DNA): TGTGCCAGCAGCTTAACCGGGAGCTCCTACAATGAGCAGTTCTTC. It is translated as CASSLTGSSYNEQFF.